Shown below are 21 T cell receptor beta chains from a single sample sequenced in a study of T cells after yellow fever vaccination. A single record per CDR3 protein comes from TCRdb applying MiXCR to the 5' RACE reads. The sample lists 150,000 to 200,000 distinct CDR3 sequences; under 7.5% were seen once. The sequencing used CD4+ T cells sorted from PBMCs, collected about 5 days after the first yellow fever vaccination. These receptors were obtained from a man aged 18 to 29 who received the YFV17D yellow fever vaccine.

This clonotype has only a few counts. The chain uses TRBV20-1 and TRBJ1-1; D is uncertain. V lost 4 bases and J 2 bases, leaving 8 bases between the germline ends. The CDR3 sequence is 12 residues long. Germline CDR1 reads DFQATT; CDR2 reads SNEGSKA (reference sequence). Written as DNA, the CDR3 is TGCAGTGCTATTCCAAGAAACACTGAAGCTTTCTTT. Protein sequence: CSAIPRNTEAFF.

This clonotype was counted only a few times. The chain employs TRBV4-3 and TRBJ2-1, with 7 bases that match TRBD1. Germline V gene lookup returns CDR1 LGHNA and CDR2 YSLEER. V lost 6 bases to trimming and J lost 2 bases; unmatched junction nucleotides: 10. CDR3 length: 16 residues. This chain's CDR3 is CASSPGPGQTYNEQFF. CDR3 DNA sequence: TGCGCCAGCAGTCCGGGGCCGGGACAGACCTACAATGAGCAGTTCTTC.

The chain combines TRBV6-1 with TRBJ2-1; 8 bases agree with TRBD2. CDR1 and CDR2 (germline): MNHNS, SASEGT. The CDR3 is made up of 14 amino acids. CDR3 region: CPTSGLVFHNEQFF. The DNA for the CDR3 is TGTCCCACCTCGGGACTAGTTTTCCACAATGAGCAGTTCTTC.

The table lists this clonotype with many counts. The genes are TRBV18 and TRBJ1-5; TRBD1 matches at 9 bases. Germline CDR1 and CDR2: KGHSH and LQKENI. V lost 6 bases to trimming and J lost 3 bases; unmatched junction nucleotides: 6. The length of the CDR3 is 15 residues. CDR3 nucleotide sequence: TGTGCCAGCTCCCCATGGACAGGGGACAATCAGCCCCAGCATTTT. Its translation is CASSPWTGDNQPQHF.

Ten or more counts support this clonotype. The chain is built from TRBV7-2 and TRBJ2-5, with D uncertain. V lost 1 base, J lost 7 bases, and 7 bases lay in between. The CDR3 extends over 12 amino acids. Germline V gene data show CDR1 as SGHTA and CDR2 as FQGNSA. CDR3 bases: TGTGCCAGCAGCTTAGACGGTGGGACCCAGTACTTC. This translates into CASSLDGGTQYF. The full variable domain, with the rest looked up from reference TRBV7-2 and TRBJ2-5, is GAGVSQSPSNKVTEKGKDVELRCDPISGHTALYWYRQSLGQGLEFLIYFQGNSAPDKSGLPSDRFSAERTGGSVSTLTIQRTQQEDSAVYLCASSLDGGTQYFGPGTRLLVL.

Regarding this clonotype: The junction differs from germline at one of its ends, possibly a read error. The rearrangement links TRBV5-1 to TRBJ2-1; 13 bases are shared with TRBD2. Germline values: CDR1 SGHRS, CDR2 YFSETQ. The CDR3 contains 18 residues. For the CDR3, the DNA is TGCGCCAGCAGCTTCGGGACTAGCGGGGTGAGCTCCTACAATGAGCAGTCCTTC. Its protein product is CASSFGTSGVSSYNEQSF.

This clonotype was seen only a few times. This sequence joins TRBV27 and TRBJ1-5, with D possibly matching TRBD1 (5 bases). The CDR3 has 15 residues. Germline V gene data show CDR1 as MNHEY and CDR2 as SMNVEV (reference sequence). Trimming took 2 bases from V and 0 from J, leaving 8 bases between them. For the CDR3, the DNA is TGTGCCAGCAGTTTAAACAGGCCTAGCAATCAGCCCCAGCATTTT. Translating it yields CASSLNRPSNQPQHF.

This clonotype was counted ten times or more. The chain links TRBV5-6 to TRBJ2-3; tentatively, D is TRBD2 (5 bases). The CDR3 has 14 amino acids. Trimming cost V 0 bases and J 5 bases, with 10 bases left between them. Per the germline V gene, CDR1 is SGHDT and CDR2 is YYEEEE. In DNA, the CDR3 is TGTGCCAGCAGCTTGGTGCTAGCTGGAGATACGCAGTATTTT. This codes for CASSLVLAGDTQYF.

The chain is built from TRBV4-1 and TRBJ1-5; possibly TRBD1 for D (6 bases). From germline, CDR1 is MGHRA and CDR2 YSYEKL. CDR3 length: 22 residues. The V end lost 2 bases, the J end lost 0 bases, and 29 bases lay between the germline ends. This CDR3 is CASSQFMPSGGPSYFSNQPQHF. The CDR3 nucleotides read TGCGCCAGCAGCCAATTTATGCCCAGCGGGGGGCCGAGTTACTTTAGCAATCAGCCCCAGCATTTT.

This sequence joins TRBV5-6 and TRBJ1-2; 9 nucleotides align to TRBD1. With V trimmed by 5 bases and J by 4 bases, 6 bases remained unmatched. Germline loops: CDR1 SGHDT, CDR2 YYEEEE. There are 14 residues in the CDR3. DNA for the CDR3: TGTGCCAGCAGGAGACCGGGACAGGGCTATGGCTACACCTTC. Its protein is CASRRPGQGYGYTF.

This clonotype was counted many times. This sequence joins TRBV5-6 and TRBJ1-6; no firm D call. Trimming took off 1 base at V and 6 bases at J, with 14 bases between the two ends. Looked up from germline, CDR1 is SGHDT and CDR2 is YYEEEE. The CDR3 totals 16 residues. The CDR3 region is CASSLNQVPLNSPLHF. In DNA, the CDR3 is TGTGCCAGCAGCTTGAACCAGGTACCCCTTAATTCACCCCTCCACTTT.

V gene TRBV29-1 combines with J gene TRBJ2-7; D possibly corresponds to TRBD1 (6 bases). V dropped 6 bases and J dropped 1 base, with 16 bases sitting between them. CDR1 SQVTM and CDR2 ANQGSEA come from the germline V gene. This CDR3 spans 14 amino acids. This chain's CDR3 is CSVRARGPSYEQYF. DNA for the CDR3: TGCAGCGTCCGAGCCAGGGGACCGTCCTACGAGCAGTACTTC.

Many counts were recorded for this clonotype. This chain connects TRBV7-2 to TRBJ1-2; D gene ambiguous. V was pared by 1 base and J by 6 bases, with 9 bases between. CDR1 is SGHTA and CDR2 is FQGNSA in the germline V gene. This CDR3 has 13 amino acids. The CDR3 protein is CASSLGRLDGYTF. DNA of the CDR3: TGTGCCAGCAGCTTAGGCCGGTTGGATGGCTACACCTTC. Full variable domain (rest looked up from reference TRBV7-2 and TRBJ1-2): GAGVSQSPSNKVTEKGKDVELRCDPISGHTALYWYRQSLGQGLEFLIYFQGNSAPDKSGLPSDRFSAERTGGSVSTLTIQRTQQEDSAVYLCASSLGRLDGYTFGSGTRLTVV.

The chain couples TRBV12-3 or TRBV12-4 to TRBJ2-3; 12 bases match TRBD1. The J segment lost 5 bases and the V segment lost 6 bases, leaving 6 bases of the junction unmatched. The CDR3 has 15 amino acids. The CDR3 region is CASSLGQGAEDTQYF. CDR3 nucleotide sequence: TGTGCCAGCAGCCTGGGACAGGGGGCTGAAGATACGCAGTATTTT.

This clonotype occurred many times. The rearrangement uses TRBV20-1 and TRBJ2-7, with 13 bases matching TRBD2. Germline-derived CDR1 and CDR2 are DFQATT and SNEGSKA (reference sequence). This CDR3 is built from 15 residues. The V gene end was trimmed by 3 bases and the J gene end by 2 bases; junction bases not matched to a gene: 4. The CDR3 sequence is CSASTGTSGAYEQYF. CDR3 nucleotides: TGCAGTGCTAGTACCGGGACTAGCGGGGCCTACGAGCAGTACTTC.

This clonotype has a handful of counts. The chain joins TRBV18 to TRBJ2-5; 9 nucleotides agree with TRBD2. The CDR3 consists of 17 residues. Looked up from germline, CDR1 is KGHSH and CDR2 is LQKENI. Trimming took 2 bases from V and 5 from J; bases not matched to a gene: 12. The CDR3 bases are TGTGCCAGCTCACCAGTCAGGACTAGCGAATTACACGAGACCCAGTACTTC. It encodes CASSPVRTSELHETQYF.

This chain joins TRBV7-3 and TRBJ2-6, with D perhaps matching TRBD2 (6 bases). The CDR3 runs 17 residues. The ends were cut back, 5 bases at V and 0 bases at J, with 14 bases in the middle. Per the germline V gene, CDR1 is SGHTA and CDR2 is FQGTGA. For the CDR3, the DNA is TGTGCCAGCAGCCCCGGGACTTCCCGCTCTGGGGCCAACGTCCTGACTTTC. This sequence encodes CASSPGTSRSGANVLTF.

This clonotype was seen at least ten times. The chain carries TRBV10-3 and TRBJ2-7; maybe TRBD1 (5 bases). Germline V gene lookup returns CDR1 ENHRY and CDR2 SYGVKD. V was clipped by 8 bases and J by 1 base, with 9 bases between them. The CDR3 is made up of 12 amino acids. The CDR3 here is CAIGAGSYEQYV. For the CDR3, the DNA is TGTGCCATCGGGGCAGGGTCCTACGAGCAGTACGTC.

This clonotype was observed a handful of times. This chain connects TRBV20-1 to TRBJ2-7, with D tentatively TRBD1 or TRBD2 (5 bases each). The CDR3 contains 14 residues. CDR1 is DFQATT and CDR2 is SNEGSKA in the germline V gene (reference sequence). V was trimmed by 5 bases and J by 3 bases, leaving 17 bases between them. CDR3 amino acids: CSAPMLGTGYEQYF. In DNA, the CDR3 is TGCAGTGCTCCGATGCTGGGGACGGGCTACGAGCAGTACTTC.

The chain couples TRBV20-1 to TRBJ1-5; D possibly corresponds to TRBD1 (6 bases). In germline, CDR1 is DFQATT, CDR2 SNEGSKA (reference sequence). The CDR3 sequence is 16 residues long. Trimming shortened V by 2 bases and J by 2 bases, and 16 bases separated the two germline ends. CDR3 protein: CSARSPGGFGNQPQHF. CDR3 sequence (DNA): TGCAGTGCTAGATCGCCGGGGGGCTTTGGCAATCAGCCCCAGCATTTT.

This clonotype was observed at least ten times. The CDR3 region is CASSATGPPGYGYTF. Here the CDR3 DNA reads TGTGCCAGCAGCGCGACAGGGCCCCCTGGTTATGGCTACACCTTC. V and J are TRBV7-3 and TRBJ1-2, with 7 nucleotides matching TRBD1. Germline-derived CDR1 and CDR2 are SGHTA and FQGTGA. V lost 5 bases to trimming and J lost 5 bases; unmatched junction nucleotides: 11. This CDR3 contains 15 residues.